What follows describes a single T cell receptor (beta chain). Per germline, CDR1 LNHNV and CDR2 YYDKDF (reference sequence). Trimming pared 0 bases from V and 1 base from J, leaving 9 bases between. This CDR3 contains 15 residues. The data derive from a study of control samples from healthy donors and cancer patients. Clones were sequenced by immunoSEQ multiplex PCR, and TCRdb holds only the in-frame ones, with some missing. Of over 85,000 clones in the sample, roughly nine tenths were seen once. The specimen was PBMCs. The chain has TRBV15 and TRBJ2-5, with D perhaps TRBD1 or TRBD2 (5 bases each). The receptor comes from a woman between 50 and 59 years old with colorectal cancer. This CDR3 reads CATSRDLGPQETQYF. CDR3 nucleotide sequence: TGTGCCACCAGCAGAGATCTGGGACCCCAAGAGACCCAGTACTTC.